These 16 T cell receptor beta chains were sequenced from one sample in a study of blood T cell repertoires in COVID-19. Data came from immunoSEQ multiplex PCR; TCRdb stores just in-frame clones and leaves some out. The data hold 200,000 to 250,000 clones, with approximately 80% observed a single time. Sequenced sample: PBMCs or T cells enriched from blood (not recorded which). The receptor set was obtained from a man in his fifties or sixties who had recovered from COVID-19.

V is TRBV5-6 and J is TRBJ1-4; D unclear. The CDR3 spans 16 residues. V lost 6 bases and J 5 bases, leaving 20 bases between the germline ends. The germline gives CDR1 SGHDT, CDR2 YYEEEE. The CDR3 reads CASILRGKKTNEKLFF. The CDR3 DNA follows: TGTGCCAGCATCCTAAGAGGCAAAAAGACGAATGAAAAACTGTTTTTT. Looking up the rest from reference TRBV5-6 and TRBJ1-4 gives the full variable domain: DAGVTQSPTHLIKTRGQQVTLRCSPKSGHDTVSWYQQALGQGPQFIFQYYEEEERQRGNFPDRFSGHQFPNYSSELNVNALLLGDSALYLCASILRGKKTNEKLFFGSGTQLSVL.

The gene calls are TRBV7-8 and TRBJ1-1; D unclear. CDR3 length: 13 amino acids. Germline CDR1 and CDR2: SGHVS and FQNEAQ. The germline V and J ends were trimmed by 5 bases and 4 bases, with 11 bases remaining between them. CDR3 nucleotide sequence: TGTGCCAGCAGCAGGACCCGGGGCACTGAAGCTTTCTTT. It codes for CASSRTRGTEAFF.

The chain is built from TRBV5-1 and TRBJ2-7; a possible D gene is TRBD1 (6 bases). Trimming removed 0 bases at V and 0 bases at J, with 13 bases between. Germline loops: CDR1 SGHRS, CDR2 YFSETQ. The CDR3 length is 16 residues. This CDR3 reads CASSLGRDRSSYEQYF. DNA for the CDR3: TGCGCCAGCAGCTTGGGCCGCGACAGGAGCTCCTACGAGCAGTACTTC. Based on the CDR3 plus reference TRBV5-1 and TRBJ2-7, the full variable domain is KAGVTQTPRYLIKTRGQQVTLSCSPISGHRSVSWYQQTPGQGLQFLFEYFSETQRNKGNFPGRFSGRQFSNSRSEMNVSTLELGDSALYLCASSLGRDRSSYEQYFGPGTRLTVT.

The rearrangement joins TRBV4-2 to TRBJ1-2; a weak D match, TRBD1 (5 bases). V gave up 1 base and J gave up 2 bases, with 8 bases separating them. CDR1 LGHNA and CDR2 YNFKEQ come from the germline V gene. This CDR3 is built from 14 residues. This CDR3 reads CASSQGSGNYGYTF. The CDR3 region has the DNA TGTGCCAGCAGCCAAGGCTCAGGGAACTATGGCTACACCTTC.

The chain joins TRBV19 to TRBJ1-4; the D gene is possibly TRBD1 (6 bases). CDR1 is LNHDA and CDR2 is SQIVND in the germline V gene (reference sequence). The V and J ends lost 7 bases and 4 bases respectively, with 10 bases between them. CDR3 length: 13 residues. The CDR3 DNA follows: TGTGCCAGTATAGGACAGATTAATGAAAAACTGTTTTTT. It codes for CASIGQINEKLFF.

The rearrangement links TRBV6-5 to TRBJ1-1, with D unclear. V was cut by 4 bases and J by 1 base, with 10 bases left in between. Per the germline V gene, CDR1 is MNHEY and CDR2 is SVGAGI. This CDR3 has 14 amino acids. The CDR3 DNA sequence: TGTGCCAGCAGTTCGATCCCCAGGAACACTGAAGCTTTCTTT. Its protein is CASSSIPRNTEAFF.

The chain joins TRBV6-2 or TRBV6-3 to TRBJ2-7, with TRBD1 identical over 9 bases. Trimming took 2 bases from V and 6 from J; bases not matched to a gene: 5. There are 14 residues in the CDR3. CDR1 and CDR2 from the germline V gene are MNHEY and SVGEGT. The CDR3 region is CASSYGTGPSEQYF. The CDR3 coding sequence is TGTGCCAGCAGTTACGGGACAGGGCCCAGCGAGCAGTACTTC.

This clone was picked up one time. The gene calls are TRBV12-5 and TRBJ2-5; tentatively, D is TRBD1 (5 bases). This CDR3 contains 13 residues. V shed 8 bases and J shed 5 bases, with 15 bases lying between them. Germline lookup yields CDR1 LGHNT and CDR2 FRNRAP. The CDR3 sequence: CASLLDIQETQYF. CDR3 nucleotides: TGTGCTAGTCTGCTGGACATTCAGGAGACCCAGTACTTC.

The chain carries TRBV9 and TRBJ2-2, with 7 bases fitting TRBD1. Losses at the gene ends were 2 bases for V and 0 bases for J; bases not matched to a gene: 7. The CDR3 runs to 17 residues. Germline V gene lookup returns CDR1 SGDLS and CDR2 YYNGEE. The CDR3 DNA sequence: TGTGCCAGCAGCGTGGTCAGACAGGGCCCGAACACCGGGGAGCTGTTTTTT. Translation: CASSVVRQGPNTGELFF. Complete variable domain (other parts from reference TRBV9 and TRBJ2-2): DSGVTQTPKHLITATGQRVTLRCSPRSGDLSVYWYQQSLDQGLQFLIQYYNGEERAKGNILERFSAQQFPDLHSELNLSSLELGDSALYFCASSVVRQGPNTGELFFGEGSRLTVL.

The chain has TRBV7-9 and TRBJ1-3, with a weak D call TRBD1 (5 bases). Germline V gene sequence: CDR1 SEHNR, CDR2 FQNEAQ (reference sequence). The germline V and J ends were trimmed by 10 bases and 0 bases, with 16 bases remaining between them. CDR3 length equals 15 residues. The CDR3 loop is CATLRDLVSGNTIYF. In DNA form, the CDR3 reads TGTGCCACCCTACGGGACTTGGTCTCTGGAAACACCATATATTTT.

This chain links TRBV11-2 with TRBJ1-2, with 9 bases lining up with TRBD1. The CDR3 totals 14 residues. Trimming removed 4 bases from V and 4 bases from J; junction bases left unmatched: 4. CDR1 and CDR2 (germline): SGHAT, FQNNGV. CDR3 sequence reads: CASSYGTGFYGYTF. The CDR3 region has the DNA TGTGCCAGCAGCTACGGGACAGGGTTCTATGGCTACACCTTC.

V and J are TRBV5-4 and TRBJ2-1, with 9 bases identical to TRBD1. Germline V gene sequence: CDR1 SGHNT, CDR2 YYREEE (reference sequence). V was pared by 1 base and J by 0 bases, with 2 bases of the junction left unmatched. CDR3 length: 16 residues. The CDR3 loop is CASSLLGQGSYNEQFF. CDR3 sequence (DNA): TGTGCCAGCAGCTTGCTGGGACAGGGCTCCTACAATGAGCAGTTCTTC.

The rearrangement links TRBV6-5 to TRBJ2-3; the D gene is possibly TRBD2 (7 bases). The CDR3 length is 15 residues. CDR1 and CDR2 from the germline V gene are MNHEY and SVGAGI. The V end was cut by 2 bases, the J end by 3 bases, with 12 bases between. In DNA form, the CDR3 reads TGTGCCAGCAGTTACGGGGGGGGCCCGACAGATACGCAGTATTTT. It specifies CASSYGGGPTDTQYF.

This chain connects TRBV18 to TRBJ2-7; unclear D gene. V lost 3 bases to trimming and J lost 0 bases, with 9 bases between them. The CDR3 totals 14 residues. CDR1 and CDR2 (germline): KGHSH, LQKENI. In DNA form, the CDR3 reads TGTGCCAGCTCACCGCGGCGGAACTCCTACGAGCAGTACTTC. Residues: CASSPRRNSYEQYF. The whole variable domain, remainder taken from reference TRBV18 and TRBJ2-7, is NAGVMQNPRHLVRRRGQEARLRCSPMKGHSHVYWYRQLPEEGLKFMVYLQKENIIDESGMPKERFSAEFPKEGPSILRIQQVVRGDSAAYFCASSPRRNSYEQYFGPGTRLTVT.

This rearrangement joins TRBV4-2 to TRBJ2-3; D may be TRBD2 (6 bases). V lost 7 bases, J lost 7 bases, and 18 bases lay in between. The CDR3 has 14 residues. Looked up from germline, CDR1 is LGHNA and CDR2 is YNFKEQ. CDR3 loop: CASTPTPGGNTQYF. DNA for the CDR3: TGTGCCAGCACACCTACTCCTGGGGGGAATACGCAGTATTTT.

The V and J genes are TRBV6-5 and TRBJ1-4; D gene ambiguous. Trimming pared 6 bases from V and 1 base from J, leaving 6 bases between. Looked up from germline, CDR1 is MNHEY and CDR2 is SVGAGI. The CDR3 runs to 13 residues. The chain's CDR3 is CASRQETNEKLFF. CDR3 in DNA: TGTGCCAGCAGGCAGGAAACTAATGAAAAACTGTTTTTT.